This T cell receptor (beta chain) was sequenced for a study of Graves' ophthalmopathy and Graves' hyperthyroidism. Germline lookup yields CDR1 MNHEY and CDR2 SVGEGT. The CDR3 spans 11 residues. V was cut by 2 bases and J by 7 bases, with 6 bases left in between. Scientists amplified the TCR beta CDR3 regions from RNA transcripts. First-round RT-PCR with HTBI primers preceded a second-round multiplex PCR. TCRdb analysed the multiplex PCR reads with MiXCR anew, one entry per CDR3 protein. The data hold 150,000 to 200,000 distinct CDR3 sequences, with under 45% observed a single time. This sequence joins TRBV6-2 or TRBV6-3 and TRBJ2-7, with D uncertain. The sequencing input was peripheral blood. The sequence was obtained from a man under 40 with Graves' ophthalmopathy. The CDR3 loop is CASSYEQEQYF. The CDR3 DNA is TGTGCCAGCAGTTACGAACAAGAGCAGTACTTC.